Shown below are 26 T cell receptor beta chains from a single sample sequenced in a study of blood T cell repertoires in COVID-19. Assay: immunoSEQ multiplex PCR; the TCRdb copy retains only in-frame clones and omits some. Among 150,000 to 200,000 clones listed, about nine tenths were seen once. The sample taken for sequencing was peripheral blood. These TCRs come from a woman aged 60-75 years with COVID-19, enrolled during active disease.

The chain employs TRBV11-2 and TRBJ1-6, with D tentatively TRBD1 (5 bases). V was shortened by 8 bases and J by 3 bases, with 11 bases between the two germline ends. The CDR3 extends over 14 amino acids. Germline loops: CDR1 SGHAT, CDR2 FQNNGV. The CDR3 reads CASGEGVYNSPLHF. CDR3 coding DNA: TGTGCCAGCGGCGAAGGGGTCTATAATTCACCCCTCCACTTT.

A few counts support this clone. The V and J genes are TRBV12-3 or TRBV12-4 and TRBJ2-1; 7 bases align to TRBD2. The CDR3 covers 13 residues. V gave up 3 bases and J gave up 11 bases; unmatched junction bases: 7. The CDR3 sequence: CASSFRAGEKQFF. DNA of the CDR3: TGTGCCAGCAGTTTTAGGGCGGGGGAGAAGCAGTTCTTC.

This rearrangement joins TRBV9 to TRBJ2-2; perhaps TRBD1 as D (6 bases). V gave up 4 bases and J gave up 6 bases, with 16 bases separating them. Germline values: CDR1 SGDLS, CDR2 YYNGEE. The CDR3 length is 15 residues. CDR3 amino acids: CASSPSIRGAGELFF. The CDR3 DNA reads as TGTGCCAGCAGCCCCTCCATCAGGGGTGCCGGGGAGCTGTTTTTT.

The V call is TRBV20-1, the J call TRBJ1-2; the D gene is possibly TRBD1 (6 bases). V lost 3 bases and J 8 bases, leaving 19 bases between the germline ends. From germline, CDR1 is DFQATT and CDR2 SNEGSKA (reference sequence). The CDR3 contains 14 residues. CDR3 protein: CSASPPGTIYGYTF. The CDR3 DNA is TGCAGTGCTAGTCCCCCCGGGACAATCTACGGCTACACCTTC.

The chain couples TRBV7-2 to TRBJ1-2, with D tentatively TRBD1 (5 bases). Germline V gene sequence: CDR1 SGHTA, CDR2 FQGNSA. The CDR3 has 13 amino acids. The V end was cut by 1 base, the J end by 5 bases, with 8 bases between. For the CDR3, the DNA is TGTGCCAGCAGCTTAGAACAGGCATATGGCTACACCTTC. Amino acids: CASSLEQAYGYTF.

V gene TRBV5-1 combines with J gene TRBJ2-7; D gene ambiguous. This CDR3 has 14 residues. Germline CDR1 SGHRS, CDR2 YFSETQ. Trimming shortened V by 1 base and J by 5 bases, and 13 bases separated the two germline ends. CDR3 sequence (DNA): TGCGCCAGCAGCTTGAGTGGAAGAACAGACGAGCAGTACTTC. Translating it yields CASSLSGRTDEQYF.

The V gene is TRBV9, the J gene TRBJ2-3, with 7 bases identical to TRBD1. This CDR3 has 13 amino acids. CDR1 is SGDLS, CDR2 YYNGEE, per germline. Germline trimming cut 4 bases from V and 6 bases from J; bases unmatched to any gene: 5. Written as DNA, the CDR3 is TGTGCCAGCAGCAAACCGACAGGGGATACGCAGTATTTT. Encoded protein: CASSKPTGDTQYF.

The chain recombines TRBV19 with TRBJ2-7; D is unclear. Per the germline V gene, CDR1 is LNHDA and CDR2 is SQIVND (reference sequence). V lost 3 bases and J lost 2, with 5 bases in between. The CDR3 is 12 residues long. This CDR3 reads CASSMYPYEQYF. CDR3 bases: TGTGCCAGTAGTATGTATCCCTACGAGCAGTACTTC.

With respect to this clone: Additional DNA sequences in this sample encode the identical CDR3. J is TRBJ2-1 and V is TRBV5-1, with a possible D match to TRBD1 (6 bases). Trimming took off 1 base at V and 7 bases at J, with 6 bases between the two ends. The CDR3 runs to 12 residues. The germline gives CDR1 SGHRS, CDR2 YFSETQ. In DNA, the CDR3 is TGCGCCAGCAGCTTGCAGGGGAATGAGCAGTTCTTC. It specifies CASSLQGNEQFF. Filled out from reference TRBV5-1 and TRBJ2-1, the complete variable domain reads KAGVTQTPRYLIKTRGQQVTLSCSPISGHRSVSWYQQTPGQGLQFLFEYFSETQRNKGNFPGRFSGRQFSNSRSEMNVSTLELGDSALYLCASSLQGNEQFFGPGTRLTVL.

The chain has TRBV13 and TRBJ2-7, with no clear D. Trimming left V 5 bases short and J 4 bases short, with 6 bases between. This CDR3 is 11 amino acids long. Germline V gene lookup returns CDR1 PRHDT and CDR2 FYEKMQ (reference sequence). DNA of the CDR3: TGTGCCAGCAGCGGCTCATACGAGCAGTACTTC. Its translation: CASSGSYEQYF.

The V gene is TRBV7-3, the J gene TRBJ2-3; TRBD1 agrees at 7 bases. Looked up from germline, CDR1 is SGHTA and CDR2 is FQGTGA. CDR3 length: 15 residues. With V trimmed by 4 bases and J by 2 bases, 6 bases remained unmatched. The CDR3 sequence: CASSSRDSPTDTQYF. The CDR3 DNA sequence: TGTGCCAGCAGCTCTCGGGACAGCCCCACAGATACGCAGTATTTT.

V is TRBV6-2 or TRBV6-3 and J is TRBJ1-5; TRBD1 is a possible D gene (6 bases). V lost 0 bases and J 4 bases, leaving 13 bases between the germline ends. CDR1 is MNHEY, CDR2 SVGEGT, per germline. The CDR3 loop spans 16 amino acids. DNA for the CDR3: TGTGCCAGCAGTTACTCGTCAGGGGAAGGGAATCAGCCCCAGCATTTT. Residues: CASSYSSGEGNQPQHF.

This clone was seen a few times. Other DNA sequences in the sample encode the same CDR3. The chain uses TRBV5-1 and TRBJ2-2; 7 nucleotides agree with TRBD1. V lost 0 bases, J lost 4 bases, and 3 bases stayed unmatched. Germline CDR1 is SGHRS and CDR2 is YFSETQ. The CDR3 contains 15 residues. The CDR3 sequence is CASSLGAGGTGELFF. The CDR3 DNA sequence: TGCGCCAGCAGCTTGGGGGCAGGGGGCACCGGGGAGCTGTTTTTT.

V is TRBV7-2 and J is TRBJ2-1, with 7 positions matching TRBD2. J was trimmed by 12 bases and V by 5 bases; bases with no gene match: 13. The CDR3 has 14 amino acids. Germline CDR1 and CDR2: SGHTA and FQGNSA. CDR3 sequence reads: CASSPGLVRAVQFF. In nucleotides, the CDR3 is TGTGCCAGCAGCCCCGGACTAGTCAGGGCGGTGCAGTTCTTC.

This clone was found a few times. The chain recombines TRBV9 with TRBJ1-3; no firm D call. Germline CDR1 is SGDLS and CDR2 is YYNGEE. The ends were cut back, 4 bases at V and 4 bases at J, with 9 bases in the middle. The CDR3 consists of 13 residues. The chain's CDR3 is CASSPFSGNTIYF. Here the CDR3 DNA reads TGTGCCAGCAGCCCGTTCTCGGGAAACACCATATATTTT. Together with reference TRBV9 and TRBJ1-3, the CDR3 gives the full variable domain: DSGVTQTPKHLITATGQRVTLRCSPRSGDLSVYWYQQSLDQGLQFLIQYYNGEERAKGNILERFSAQQFPDLHSELNLSSLELGDSALYFCASSPFSGNTIYFGEGSWLTVV.

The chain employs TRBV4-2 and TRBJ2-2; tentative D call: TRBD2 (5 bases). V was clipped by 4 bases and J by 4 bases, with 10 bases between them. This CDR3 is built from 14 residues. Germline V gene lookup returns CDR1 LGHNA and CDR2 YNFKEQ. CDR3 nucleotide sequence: TGTGCCAGCAGCCGAGGGCCATCCACCGGGGAGCTGTTTTTT. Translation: CASSRGPSTGELFF.

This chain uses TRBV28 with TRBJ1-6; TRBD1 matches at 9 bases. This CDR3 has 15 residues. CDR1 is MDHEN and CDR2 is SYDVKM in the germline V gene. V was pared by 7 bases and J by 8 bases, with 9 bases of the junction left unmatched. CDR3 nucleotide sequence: TGTGCCAGCACCCCTACCGGGACAGGGCATTCACCCCTCCACTTT. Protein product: CASTPTGTGHSPLHF.

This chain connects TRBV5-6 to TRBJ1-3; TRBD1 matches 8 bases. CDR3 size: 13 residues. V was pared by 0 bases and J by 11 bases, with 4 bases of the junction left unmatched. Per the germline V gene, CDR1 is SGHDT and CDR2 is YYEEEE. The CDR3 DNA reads TGTGCCAGCAGCTTGGGGACAGGGAGAGCCATATATTTT. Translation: CASSLGTGRAIYF.

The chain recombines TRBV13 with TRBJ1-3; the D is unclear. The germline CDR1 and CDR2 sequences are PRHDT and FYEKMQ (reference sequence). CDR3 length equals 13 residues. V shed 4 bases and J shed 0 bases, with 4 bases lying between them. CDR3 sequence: CASSSSSGNTIYF. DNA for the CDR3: TGTGCCAGCAGCTCGAGCTCTGGAAACACCATATATTTT.

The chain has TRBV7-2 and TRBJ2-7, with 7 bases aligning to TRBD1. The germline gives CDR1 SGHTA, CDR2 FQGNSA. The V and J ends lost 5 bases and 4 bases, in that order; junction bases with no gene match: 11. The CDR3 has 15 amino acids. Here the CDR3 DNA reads TGTGCCAGCAGCCCACAGACAGGGTCCTGGTACGAGCAGTACTTC. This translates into CASSPQTGSWYEQYF.

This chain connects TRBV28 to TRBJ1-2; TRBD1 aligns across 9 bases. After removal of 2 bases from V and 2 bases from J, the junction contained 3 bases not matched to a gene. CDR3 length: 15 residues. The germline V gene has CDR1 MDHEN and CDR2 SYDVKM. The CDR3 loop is CASSLRGTGNYGYTF. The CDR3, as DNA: TGTGCCAGCAGTTTACGCGGGACAGGGAACTATGGCTACACCTTC.

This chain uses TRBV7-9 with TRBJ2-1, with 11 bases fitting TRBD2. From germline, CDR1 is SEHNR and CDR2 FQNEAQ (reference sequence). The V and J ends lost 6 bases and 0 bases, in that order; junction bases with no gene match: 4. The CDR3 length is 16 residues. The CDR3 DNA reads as TGTGCCAGCAGAGCTAGCGGGAGGACCTCCTACAATGAGCAGTTCTTC. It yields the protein CASRASGRTSYNEQFF.

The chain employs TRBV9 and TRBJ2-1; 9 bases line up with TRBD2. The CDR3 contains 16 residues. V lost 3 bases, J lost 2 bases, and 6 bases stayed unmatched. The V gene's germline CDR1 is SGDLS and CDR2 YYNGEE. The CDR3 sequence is CASSDSTSGPYNEQFF. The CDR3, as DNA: TGTGCCAGCAGCGACTCGACTAGCGGACCCTACAATGAGCAGTTCTTC.

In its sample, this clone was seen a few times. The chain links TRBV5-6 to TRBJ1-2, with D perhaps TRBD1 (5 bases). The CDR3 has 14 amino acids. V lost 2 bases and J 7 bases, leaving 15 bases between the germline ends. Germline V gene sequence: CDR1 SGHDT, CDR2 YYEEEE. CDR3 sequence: CASSFVIGGTGYTF. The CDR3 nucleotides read TGTGCCAGCAGCTTTGTAATTGGGGGGACTGGCTACACCTTC.

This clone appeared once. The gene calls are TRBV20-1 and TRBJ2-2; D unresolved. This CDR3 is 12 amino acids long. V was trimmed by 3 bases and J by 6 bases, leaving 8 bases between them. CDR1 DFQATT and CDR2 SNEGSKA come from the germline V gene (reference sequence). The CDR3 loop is CSASLLPGELFF. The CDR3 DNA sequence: TGCAGTGCTAGTTTACTCCCCGGGGAGCTGTTTTTT.

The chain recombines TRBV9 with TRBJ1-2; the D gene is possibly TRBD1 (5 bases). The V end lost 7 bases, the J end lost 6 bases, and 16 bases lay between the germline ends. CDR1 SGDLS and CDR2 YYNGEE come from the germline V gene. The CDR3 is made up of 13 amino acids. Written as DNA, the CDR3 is TGTGCCAGCGGGGCAGGGTACGAGGATGGCTACACCTTC. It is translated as CASGAGYEDGYTF.